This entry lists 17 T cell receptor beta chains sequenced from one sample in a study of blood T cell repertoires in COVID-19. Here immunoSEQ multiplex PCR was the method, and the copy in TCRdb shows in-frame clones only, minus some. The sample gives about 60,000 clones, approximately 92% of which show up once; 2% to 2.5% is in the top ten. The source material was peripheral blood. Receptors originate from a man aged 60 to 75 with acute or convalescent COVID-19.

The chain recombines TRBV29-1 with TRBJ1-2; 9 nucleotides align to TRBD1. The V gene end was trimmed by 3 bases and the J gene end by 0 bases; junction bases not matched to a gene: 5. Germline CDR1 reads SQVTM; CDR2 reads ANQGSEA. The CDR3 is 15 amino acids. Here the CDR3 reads CSVEVGQGTNYGYTF. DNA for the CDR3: TGCAGCGTTGAGGTGGGACAGGGTACTAACTATGGCTACACCTTC. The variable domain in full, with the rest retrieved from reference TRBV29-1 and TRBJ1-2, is SAVISQKPSRDICQRGTSLTIQCQVDSQVTMMFWYRQQPGQSLTLIATANQGSEATYESGFVIDKFPISRPNLTFSTLTVSNMSPEDSSIYLCSVEVGQGTNYGYTFGSGTRLTVV.

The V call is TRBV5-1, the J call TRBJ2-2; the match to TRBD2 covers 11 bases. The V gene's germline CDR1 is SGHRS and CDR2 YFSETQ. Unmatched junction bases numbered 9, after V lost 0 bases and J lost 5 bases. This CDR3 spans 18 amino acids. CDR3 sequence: CASSLAQLAGVRTGELFF. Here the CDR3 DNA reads TGCGCCAGCAGCTTGGCCCAACTAGCGGGAGTGAGGACCGGGGAGCTGTTTTTT.

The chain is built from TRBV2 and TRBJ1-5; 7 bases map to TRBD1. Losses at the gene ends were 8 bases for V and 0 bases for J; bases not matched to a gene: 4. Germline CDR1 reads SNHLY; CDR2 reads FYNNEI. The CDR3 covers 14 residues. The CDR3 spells CASGTATSNQPQHF. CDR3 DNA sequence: TGTGCCAGCGGGACAGCTACTAGCAATCAGCCCCAGCATTTT.

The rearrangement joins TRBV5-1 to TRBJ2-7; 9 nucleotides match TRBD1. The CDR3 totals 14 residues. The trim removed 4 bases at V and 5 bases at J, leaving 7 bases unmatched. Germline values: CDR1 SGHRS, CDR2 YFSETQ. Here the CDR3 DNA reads TGCGCCAGCAGCAAAGGACAGGGGACCGACGAGCAGTACTTC. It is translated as CASSKGQGTDEQYF.

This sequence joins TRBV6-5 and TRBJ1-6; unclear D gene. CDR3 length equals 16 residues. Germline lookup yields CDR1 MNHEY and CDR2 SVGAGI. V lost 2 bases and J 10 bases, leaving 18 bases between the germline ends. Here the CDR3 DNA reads TGTGCCAGCAGTTACCCTCGGACGGGAGGGTACTCACCCCTCCACTTT. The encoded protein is CASSYPRTGGYSPLHF.

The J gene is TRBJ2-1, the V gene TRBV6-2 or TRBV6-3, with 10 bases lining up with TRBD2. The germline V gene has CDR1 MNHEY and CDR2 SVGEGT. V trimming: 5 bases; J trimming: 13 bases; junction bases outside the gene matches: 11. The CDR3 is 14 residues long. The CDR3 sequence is CASSRPGTSEYQFF. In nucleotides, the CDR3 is TGTGCCAGCAGTCGTCCCGGGACTAGCGAGTATCAGTTCTTC.

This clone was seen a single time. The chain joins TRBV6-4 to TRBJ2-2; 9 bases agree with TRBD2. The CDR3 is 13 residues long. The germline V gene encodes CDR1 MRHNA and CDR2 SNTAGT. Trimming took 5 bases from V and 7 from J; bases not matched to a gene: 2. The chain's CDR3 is CASSWTSDGELFF. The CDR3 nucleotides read TGTGCCAGCAGTTGGACTAGCGACGGGGAGCTGTTTTTT.

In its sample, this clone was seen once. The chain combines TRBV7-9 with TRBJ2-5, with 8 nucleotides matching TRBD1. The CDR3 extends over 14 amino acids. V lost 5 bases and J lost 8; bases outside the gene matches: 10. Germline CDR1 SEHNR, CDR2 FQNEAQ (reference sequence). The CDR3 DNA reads TGTGCCAGCAGCCTGGACAGGGTGTCTGTCACCCAGTACTTC. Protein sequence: CASSLDRVSVTQYF.

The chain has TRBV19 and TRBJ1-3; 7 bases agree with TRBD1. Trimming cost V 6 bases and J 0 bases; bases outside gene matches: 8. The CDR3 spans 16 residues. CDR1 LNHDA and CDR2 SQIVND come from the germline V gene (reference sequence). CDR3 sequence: CASSPGQPFSGNTIYF. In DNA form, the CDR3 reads TGTGCCAGTAGCCCGGGACAGCCGTTCTCTGGAAACACCATATATTTT.

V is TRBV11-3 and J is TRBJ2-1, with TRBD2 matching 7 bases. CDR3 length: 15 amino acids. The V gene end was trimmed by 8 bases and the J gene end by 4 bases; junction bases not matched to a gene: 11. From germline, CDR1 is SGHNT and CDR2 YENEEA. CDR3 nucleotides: TGTGCCAGCGGACTGGGGGGAGGGCCGTACAATGAGCAGTTCTTC. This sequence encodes CASGLGGGPYNEQFF.

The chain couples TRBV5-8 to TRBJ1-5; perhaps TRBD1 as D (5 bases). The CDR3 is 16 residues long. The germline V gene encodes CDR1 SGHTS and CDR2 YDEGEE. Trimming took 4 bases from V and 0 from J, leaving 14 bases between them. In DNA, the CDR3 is TGTGCCAGCAGCCCGACCGCAGGGTATAGCAATCAGCCCCAGCATTTT. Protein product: CASSPTAGYSNQPQHF.

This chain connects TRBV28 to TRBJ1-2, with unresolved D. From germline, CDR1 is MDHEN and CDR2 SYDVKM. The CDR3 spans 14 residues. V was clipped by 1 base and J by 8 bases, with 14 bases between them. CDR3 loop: CASSLSTRDWGYTF. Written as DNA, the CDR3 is TGTGCCAGCAGTTTATCGACCAGAGACTGGGGCTACACCTTC.

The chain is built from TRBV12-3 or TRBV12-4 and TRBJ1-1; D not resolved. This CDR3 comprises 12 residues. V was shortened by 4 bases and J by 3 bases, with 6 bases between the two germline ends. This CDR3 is CASSSDYTEAFF. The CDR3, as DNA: TGTGCCAGCAGTTCCGACTACACTGAAGCTTTCTTT.

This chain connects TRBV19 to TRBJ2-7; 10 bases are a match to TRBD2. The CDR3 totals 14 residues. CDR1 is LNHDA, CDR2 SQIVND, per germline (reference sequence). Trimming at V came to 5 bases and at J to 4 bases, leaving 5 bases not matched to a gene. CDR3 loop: CASSEREGLYEQYF. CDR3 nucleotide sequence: TGTGCCAGTAGTGAGCGGGAGGGCCTTTACGAGCAGTACTTC. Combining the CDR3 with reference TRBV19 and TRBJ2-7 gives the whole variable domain DGGITQSPKYLFRKEGQNVTLSCEQNLNHDAMYWYRQDPGQGLRLIYYSQIVNDFQKGDIAEGYSVSREKKESFPLTVTSAQKNPTAFYLCASSEREGLYEQYFGPGTRLTVT.

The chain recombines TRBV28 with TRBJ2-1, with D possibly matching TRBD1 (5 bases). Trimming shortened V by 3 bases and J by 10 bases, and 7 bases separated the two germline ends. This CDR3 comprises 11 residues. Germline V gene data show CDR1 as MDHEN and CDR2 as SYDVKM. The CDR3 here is CASSFRTEQFF. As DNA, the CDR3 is TGTGCCAGCAGTTTCAGGACAGAGCAGTTCTTC. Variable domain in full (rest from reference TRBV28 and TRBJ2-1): DVKVTQSSRYLVKRTGEKVFLECVQDMDHENMFWYRQDPGLGLRLIYFSYDVKMKEKGDIPEGYSVSREKKERFSLILESASTNQTSMYLCASSFRTEQFFGPGTRLTVL.

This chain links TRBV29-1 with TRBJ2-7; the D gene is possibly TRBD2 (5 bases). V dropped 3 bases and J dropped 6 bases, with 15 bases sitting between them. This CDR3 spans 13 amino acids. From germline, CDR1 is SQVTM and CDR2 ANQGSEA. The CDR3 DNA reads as TGCAGCGTTGAGCGACTACGGTCTCGCGAGCAGTACTTC. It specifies CSVERLRSREQYF.

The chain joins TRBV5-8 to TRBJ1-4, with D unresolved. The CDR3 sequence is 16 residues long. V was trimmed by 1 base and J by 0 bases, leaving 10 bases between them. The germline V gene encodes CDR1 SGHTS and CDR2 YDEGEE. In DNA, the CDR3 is TGTGCCAGCAGCTTGAAAATTCGTGCAACTAATGAAAAACTGTTTTTT. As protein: CASSLKIRATNEKLFF. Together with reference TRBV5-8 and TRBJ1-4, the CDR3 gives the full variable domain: EAGVTQSPTHLIKTRGQQATLRCSPISGHTSVYWYQQALGLGLQFLLWYDEGEERNRGNFPPRFSGRQFPNYSSELNVNALELEDSALYLCASSLKIRATNEKLFFGSGTQLSVL.